Included here is one T cell receptor beta chain sequence, with context. Buffy coats from healthy blood donors served as controls. Trimming removed 2 bases at V and 4 bases at J, with 11 bases between. CDR1 and CDR2 (germline): SGHTA, FQGTGA. The CDR3 runs to 14 residues. These data belong to a study of STAT5B mutations in CD4+ large granular lymphocyte leukemia. TCRdb's table, derived via immunoSEQ multiplex PCR, lists solely in-frame clones and lacks some. The table has roughly 48,000 clones, roughly 72% seen once. Input material: CD4+ T cells from blood buffy coats. The TCR was taken from a human donor in good health. This chain uses TRBV7-3 with TRBJ1-1; the D is unclear. The CDR3 coding sequence is TGTGCCAGCAGCTTAGAAAGCGGTGGCACTGAAGCTTTCTTT. Its translation: CASSLESGGTEAFF.